Included here is one T cell receptor beta chain sequence, with context. The data originate from a study of blood T cell repertoires in COVID-19. Study as a whole: From T cells, B-cell-depleted T cells, or PBMCs came the material, which was cDNA or gDNA.

How the authors handled the data: Amplification with reference gene primers provided the estimates of nucleated cell counts. The data were produced by immunoSEQ multiplex PCR, yet TCRdb's version contains in-frame clones alone and is incomplete. Clone size and V and J calls were adopted from that table, with D and trimming inferred from the DNA. The sample holds some 110,000 clones; 75% to 90% are singletons and the top ten take about 7.7%. Input material: peripheral blood. The receptor's source is a human donor in a cohort sampled during active COVID-19.

The CDR3 DNA is TGTGCCAGCAGCCAACAGGGAAGTTCCTATAATTCACCCCTCCACTTT. Amino acid sequence: CASSQQGSSYNSPLHF. This chain joins TRBV7-3 and TRBJ1-6; D perhaps matches TRBD1 (6 bases). This CDR3 spans 16 amino acids. Per germline, CDR1 SGHTA and CDR2 FQGTGA. V lost 5 bases and J lost 1, with 12 bases in between. Supplemented by reference TRBV7-3 and TRBJ1-6, the full variable domain reads GAGVSQTPSNKVTEKGKYVELRCDPISGHTALYWYRQSLGQGPEFLIYFQGTGAADDSGLPNDRFFAVRPEGSVSTLKIQRTERGDSAVYLCASSQQGSSYNSPLHFGNGTRLTVT.